This T cell receptor beta chain comes out of a study of T-cell reconstitution after alpha-beta-depleted transplantation in children. Using unique molecular identifiers, the investigators prepared the TCRbeta library. Using its own MiXCR run on the PCR reads, TCRdb lists one record per CDR3 protein. Of 300,000 or so distinct CDR3 sequences in the sample, nearly 10% are singletons; the top ten hold roughly a tenth. The CDR3 runs 16 residues. The germline V gene has CDR1 LNHDA and CDR2 SQIVND (reference sequence). V was clipped by 0 bases and J by 2 bases, with 11 bases between them. The chain links TRBV19 to TRBJ2-1; either TRBD1 or TRBD2 may fit D (5 bases each). The sample consisted of PBMCs from the stem cell graft donor, taken from the stem cell graft. The clonotype comes from a human donor who donated a stem cell graft to a child with SCID. This chain's CDR3 is CASSIDTGPPYNEQFF. CDR3 coding DNA: TGTGCCAGTAGTATAGATACGGGACCTCCCTACAATGAGCAGTTCTTC.